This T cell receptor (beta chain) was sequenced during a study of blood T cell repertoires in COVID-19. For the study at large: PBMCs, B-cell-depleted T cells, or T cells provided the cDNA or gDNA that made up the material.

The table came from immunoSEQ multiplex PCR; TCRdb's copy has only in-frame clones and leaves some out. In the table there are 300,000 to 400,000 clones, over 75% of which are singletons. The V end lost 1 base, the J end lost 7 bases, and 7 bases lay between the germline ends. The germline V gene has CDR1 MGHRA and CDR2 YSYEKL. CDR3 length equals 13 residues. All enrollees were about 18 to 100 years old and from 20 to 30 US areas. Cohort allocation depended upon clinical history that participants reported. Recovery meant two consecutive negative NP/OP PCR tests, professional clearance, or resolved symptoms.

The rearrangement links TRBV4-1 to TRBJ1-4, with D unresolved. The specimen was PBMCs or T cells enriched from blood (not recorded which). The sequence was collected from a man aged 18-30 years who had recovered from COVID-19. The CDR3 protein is CASSQAHGEKLFF. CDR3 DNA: TGCGCCAGCAGCCAAGCCCACGGTGAAAAACTGTTTTTT.